This T cell receptor (beta chain) was sequenced in a study of blood T cell repertoires in COVID-19. Study-level background: The study drew acute and convalescent COVID-19 samples from the United States, Italy and Spain. T cells, B-cell-depleted T cells, or PBMCs provided the cDNA or gDNA that served as material.

This table comes from immunoSEQ multiplex PCR, and its TCRdb copy is limited to in-frame clones, with some not included. The table includes 200,000 to 250,000 clones, 86% detected once. From germline, CDR1 is ENHRY and CDR2 SYGVKD. The J segment lost 1 base and the V segment lost 11 bases, leaving 20 bases of the junction unmatched. The CDR3 sequence is 19 residues long. The sequenced material came from peripheral blood. This clonotype was obtained from a man between 25 and 39 years old who had recovered from COVID-19. The chain employs TRBV10-3 and TRBJ2-5; 12 bases line up with TRBD2. The CDR3 DNA follows: TGTGCCTCCCGGTCTAGCGGGGGGGAAAGTATTAAATTCCAAGAGACCCAGTACTTC. This encodes CASRSSGGESIKFQETQYF.